Each of the 32 T cell receptor beta chains below was sequenced from the same sample in a study of T cells in Graves' hyperthyroidism and ophthalmopathy. Regions amplified from RNA transcripts were the TCR beta CDR3 regions. Carried out on the TCR CDR3, a first-round RT-PCR used the HTBI primer set. MiXCR, run by TCRdb on the multiplex PCR reads, gives a single entry per CDR3 protein. The table includes 310,000 or so distinct CDR3 sequences, over 15% detected once. Sequencing was performed on blood. These receptors were obtained from a woman aged 60-75 years with Graves' ophthalmopathy.

This clonotype was recorded at least ten times. The chain carries TRBV7-9 and TRBJ1-2; D not certain. CDR1 is SEHNR, CDR2 FQNEAQ, per germline (reference sequence). This CDR3 region has 10 residues. Trimming took off 10 bases at V and 6 bases at J, with 9 bases between the two ends. The CDR3, as DNA: TGTGCCACCCCAGAAGATGGCTACACCTTC. This encodes CATPEDGYTF.

The rearrangement joins TRBV20-1 to TRBJ2-1, with D uncertain. V was pared by 0 bases and J by 4 bases, with 10 bases between. The CDR3 totals 14 residues. Germline-derived CDR1 and CDR2 are DFQATT and SNEGSKA (reference sequence). The CDR3 DNA is TGCAGTGCTAGAGATCCGATGATATACAATGAGCAGTTCTTC. Translating gives CSARDPMIYNEQFF.

This clonotype was counted at least ten times. V usage is TRBV5-1 and J usage is TRBJ2-1; the match to TRBD1 covers 7 bases. J lost 1 base, V lost 5 bases, and 6 bases had no gene match. The CDR3 loop spans 15 amino acids. CDR1 is SGHRS, CDR2 YFSETQ, per germline. CDR3 bases: TGCGCCAGCAGACGGACAGGTGATTCCTACAATGAGCAGTTCTTC. The encoded protein is CASRRTGDSYNEQFF.

This clonotype was seen only a few times. The chain has TRBV5-1 and TRBJ1-4, with TRBD1 as a possible D gene (5 bases). The V end was cut by 0 bases, the J end by 6 bases, with 12 bases between. This CDR3 comprises 15 residues. Germline CDR1 reads SGHRS; CDR2 reads YFSETQ. CDR3 nucleotide sequence: TGCGCCAGCAGCTTGGGAGGGGCAGACGATGAAAAACTGTTTTTT. It codes for CASSLGGADDEKLFF.

This clonotype was found many times. The chain joins TRBV11-2 to TRBJ2-1; a weak D match, TRBD1 (7 bases). Trimming removed 1 base at V and 9 bases at J, with 22 bases between. Looked up from germline, CDR1 is SGHAT and CDR2 is FQNNGV. The CDR3 sequence is 17 residues long. The CDR3 protein is CASSLARRGQGWVEQFF. The CDR3 nucleotides read TGTGCCAGCAGCTTAGCTCGGAGGGGGCAGGGGTGGGTTGAGCAGTTCTTC.

This clonotype was seen at least ten times. The rearrangement uses TRBV12-3 or TRBV12-4 and TRBJ2-7, with 7 bases lining up with TRBD1. Trimming at V came to 4 bases and at J to 1 base, leaving 7 bases not matched to a gene. The CDR3 has 15 residues. The DNA for the CDR3 is TGTGCCAGCAGTTCCGACAGGGCTTTGTCCTACGAGCAGTACTTC. Its protein is CASSSDRALSYEQYF.

This clonotype was detected ten times or more. The rearrangement uses TRBV12-3 or TRBV12-4 and TRBJ1-5; D unresolved. V lost 3 bases and J 4 bases, leaving 13 bases between the germline ends. There are 15 residues in the CDR3. This chain's CDR3 is CASSLRGSSNQPQHF. The CDR3 DNA sequence: TGTGCCAGCAGTTTGCGGGGATCTTCTAATCAGCCCCAGCATTTT.

This clonotype was seen more than once but under ten times. The chain has TRBV13 and TRBJ2-7; D perhaps matches TRBD2 (7 bases). The CDR3 sequence is 15 residues long. Germline values: CDR1 PRHDT, CDR2 FYEKMQ (reference sequence). Trimming left V 0 bases short and J 2 bases short, with 11 bases between. CDR3 in amino acids: CASSLGGGATYEQYF. CDR3 nucleotides: TGTGCCAGCAGCTTAGGTGGGGGGGCAACCTACGAGCAGTACTTC.

The chain joins TRBV19 to TRBJ1-4; maybe TRBD1 (6 bases). Trimming shortened V by 5 bases and J by 5 bases, and 15 bases separated the two germline ends. The CDR3 contains 15 residues. From germline, CDR1 is LNHDA and CDR2 SQIVND (reference sequence). Here the CDR3 reads CASSLREGGNEKLFF. The CDR3 region has the DNA TGTGCCAGTAGTCTCCGGGAGGGGGGAAATGAAAAACTGTTTTTT.

In nucleotides, the CDR3 is TGCAGCGTTGGTTGGGGGAGTAGCACAGATACGCAGTATTTT. This encodes CSVGWGSSTDTQYF. J is TRBJ2-3 and V is TRBV29-1, with D perhaps being TRBD1 or TRBD2 (5 bases each). The germline CDR1 and CDR2 sequences are SQVTM and ANQGSEA. V was pared by 4 bases and J by 0 bases, with 11 bases between. This CDR3 has 14 amino acids.

This clonotype has ten or more counts. The CDR3 bases are TGTGCCAGCAGTTTGCGACGGGGGCACTATGGCTACACCTTC. Encoded protein: CASSLRRGHYGYTF. This chain uses TRBV12-3 or TRBV12-4 with TRBJ1-2; maybe TRBD1 (6 bases). The CDR3 runs to 14 residues. V dropped 3 bases and J dropped 3 bases, with 11 bases sitting between them.

The genes are TRBV6-2 or TRBV6-3 and TRBJ1-2; D not certain. V was pared by 2 bases and J by 1 base, with 5 bases between. The CDR3 contains 13 residues. From germline, CDR1 is MNHEY and CDR2 SVGEGT. The CDR3, as DNA: TGTGCCAGCAGTTACATGATTAACTATGGCTACACCTTC. As protein: CASSYMINYGYTF.

This clonotype was seen ten or more times. V gene TRBV27 combines with J gene TRBJ2-1, with D unclear. Trimming shortened V by 4 bases and J by 6 bases, and 10 bases separated the two germline ends. The CDR3 sequence is 13 residues long. Germline values: CDR1 MNHEY, CDR2 SMNVEV (reference sequence). CDR3 protein: CASSSTVFNEQFF. The CDR3 DNA sequence: TGTGCCAGCAGTTCGACGGTTTTCAATGAGCAGTTCTTC.

This clonotype was counted ten times or more. This chain joins TRBV7-2 and TRBJ2-3; D may be TRBD1 or TRBD2 (5 bases each). V gave up 5 bases and J gave up 1 base, with 16 bases separating them. This CDR3 comprises 16 residues. CDR1 SGHTA and CDR2 FQGNSA come from the germline V gene. CDR3 DNA sequence: TGTGCCAGCAGCGTAAGTGGGACCCCTGGCACAGATACGCAGTATTTT. This codes for CASSVSGTPGTDTQYF.

This clonotype was seen many times. The chain employs TRBV2 and TRBJ1-2, with D possibly TRBD1 on 5 matching bases. CDR1 SNHLY and CDR2 FYNNEI come from the germline V gene. This CDR3 region has 14 residues. Trimming removed 7 bases at V and 4 bases at J, with 16 bases between. CDR3 residues: CASIQQAASYGYTF. The DNA for the CDR3 is TGTGCCAGCATCCAACAGGCGGCCTCCTATGGCTACACCTTC.

V usage is TRBV29-1 and J usage is TRBJ2-1; D is ambiguous. CDR1 and CDR2 (germline): SQVTM, ANQGSEA. The CDR3 is 11 residues long. Trimming cost V 4 bases and J 8 bases, with 9 bases left between them. The CDR3 spells CSVGSGYEQFF. In DNA form, the CDR3 reads TGCAGCGTTGGGTCCGGGTATGAGCAGTTCTTC.

This clonotype was recorded a few times. At one end the junction does not follow the germline gene, possibly because of a read error. The chain couples TRBV6-9 to TRBJ2-1; 11 nucleotides line up with TRBD1. There are 18 residues in the CDR3. The germline CDR1 and CDR2 sequences are MNHGY and SVAAGI. DNA for the CDR3: TGTGCCAGCAGTTCCGGGACAGGGGGTGGTAGCTCCTACAATGAGCGGTTCTTC. This sequence encodes CASSSGTGGGSSYNERFF.

This clonotype has at least ten counts. The J gene is TRBJ2-3, the V gene TRBV2; 7 bases are a match to TRBD2. This CDR3 has 14 residues. Looked up from germline, CDR1 is SNHLY and CDR2 is FYNNEI. The V and J ends lost 1 base and 3 bases, in that order; junction bases with no gene match: 1. The CDR3 sequence is CASSEGGLTDTQYF. The CDR3 coding sequence is TGTGCCAGCAGTGAAGGGGGACTAACAGATACGCAGTATTTT. The variable domain in full, completed from reference TRBV2 and TRBJ2-3, reads EPEVTQTPSHQVTQMGQEVILRCVPISNHLYFYWYRQILGQKVEFLVSFYNNEISEKSEIFDDQFSVERPDGSNFTLKIRSTKLEDSAMYFCASSEGGLTDTQYFGPGTRLTVL.

V usage is TRBV9 and J usage is TRBJ2-6; D possibly matches TRBD1 or TRBD2 (5 bases each). CDR3 length: 15 residues. Between the trimmed V and J ends, which lost 0 bases and 2 bases, there was a span of 6 bases. Per germline, CDR1 SGDLS and CDR2 YYNGEE. The CDR3 here is CASSVVGAGANVLTF. DNA for the CDR3: TGTGCCAGCAGCGTAGTGGGGGCTGGGGCCAACGTCCTGACTTTC.

V is TRBV5-4 and J is TRBJ2-7; 12 bases line up with TRBD1. The CDR3 is 14 amino acids. The J segment lost 2 bases and the V segment lost 5 bases, leaving 2 bases of the junction unmatched. CDR1 and CDR2 (germline): SGHNT, YYREEE (reference sequence). DNA for the CDR3: TGTGCCAGCAGGGGACAGGGGGCCACCTACGAGCAGTACTTC. Protein product: CASRGQGATYEQYF.

This sequence joins TRBV20-1 and TRBJ2-2; D not resolved. The germline V gene has CDR1 DFQATT and CDR2 SNEGSKA (reference sequence). The CDR3 has 14 residues. Trimming took off 3 bases at V and 0 bases at J, with 8 bases between the two ends. In nucleotides, the CDR3 is TGCAGTGCTAGCGGAGACACGAACACCGGGGAGCTGTTTTTT. Residues: CSASGDTNTGELFF.

Ten or more counts support this clonotype. The rearrangement uses TRBV2 and TRBJ2-2; no clear D. V gave up 2 bases and J gave up 0 bases, with 4 bases separating them. The germline V gene has CDR1 SNHLY and CDR2 FYNNEI. The CDR3 has 14 residues. CDR3 sequence: CASSERSNTGELFF. CDR3 nucleotides: TGTGCCAGCAGTGAACGGTCGAACACCGGGGAGCTGTTTTTT.

The CDR3 reads CASSQAGWGDEQYF. CDR3 DNA sequence: TGTGCCAGCAGCCAAGCTGGCTGGGGCGACGAGCAGTACTTC. The gene calls are TRBV3-1 and TRBJ2-7, with a weak D call TRBD1 (5 bases). The CDR3 length is 14 residues. V was clipped by 1 base and J by 5 bases, with 12 bases between them. Germline CDR1 reads LGHDT; CDR2 reads YNNKEL (reference sequence).

Concerning this clonotype: A much larger clone differs by one base, so this may be a read error. The rearrangement joins TRBV9 to TRBJ2-7, with D perhaps given as TRBD1 or TRBD2 (6 bases each). The CDR3 runs to 15 residues. Trimming stripped 0 bases from V and 6 bases from J, with 16 bases between. Germline assignment: CDR1 SGDLS and CDR2 YYNGEE. CDR3 in amino acids: CASSVEDGGGGEQYF. CDR3 coding DNA: TGTGCCAGCAGCGTAGAAGACGGGGGCGGAGGCGAGCAGTACTTC.

There are many counts of this clonotype. The J gene is TRBJ2-1, the V gene TRBV11-2, with D unclear. Trimming pared 3 bases from V and 2 bases from J, leaving 8 bases between. The CDR3 runs to 14 residues. Germline CDR1 and CDR2: SGHAT and FQNNGV. CDR3 sequence: CASSFTQTYNEQFF. CDR3 coding DNA: TGTGCCAGCAGCTTTACACAGACCTACAATGAGCAGTTCTTC.

This clonotype was counted many times. The chain links TRBV7-2 to TRBJ2-7, with 11 bases matching TRBD1. The CDR3 has 15 amino acids. V was pared by 5 bases and J by 1 base, with 4 bases of the junction left unmatched. The V gene's germline CDR1 is SGHTA and CDR2 FQGNSA. The CDR3 protein is CASSADRGPSYEQYF. Here the CDR3 DNA reads TGTGCCAGCAGCGCGGACAGGGGGCCTTCCTACGAGCAGTACTTC.

The V and J genes are TRBV3-1 and TRBJ2-2, with TRBD2 as a possible D gene (5 bases). The V gene's germline CDR1 is LGHDT and CDR2 YNNKEL (reference sequence). Trimming removed 4 bases at V and 2 bases at J, with 8 bases between. This CDR3 contains 14 residues. The CDR3 spells CASSPRVNTGELFF. For the CDR3, the DNA is TGTGCCAGCAGCCCGAGGGTTAACACCGGGGAGCTGTTTTTT.

As concerns this clonotype: A read error may explain this, as a much larger clone is one base away. V gene TRBV6-2 or TRBV6-3 combines with J gene TRBJ2-7, with a tentative D call TRBD2 (6 bases). The CDR3 sequence is 12 residues long. V was cut by 7 bases and J by 7 bases, with 14 bases left in between. CDR1 is MNHEY, CDR2 SVGEGT, per germline. Here the CDR3 DNA reads TGTGCCAGCAAGCGGGTGGTTTTAGAGCAGTACTTC. Encoded protein: CASKRVVLEQYF.

This clonotype was detected many times. The rearrangement uses TRBV20-1 and TRBJ2-1; 10 positions match TRBD2. Germline CDR1 DFQATT, CDR2 SNEGSKA (reference sequence). The CDR3 runs to 16 residues. With V trimmed by 0 bases and J by 2 bases, 4 bases remained unmatched. The chain's CDR3 is CSARESTSGTYNEQFF. In nucleotides, the CDR3 is TGCAGTGCTAGAGAATCCACTAGCGGGACCTACAATGAGCAGTTCTTC.

This clonotype was recorded many times. The chain recombines TRBV6-1 with TRBJ1-4; TRBD1 aligns across 7 bases. Germline CDR1 MNHNS, CDR2 SASEGT. The CDR3 contains 13 residues. The ends lost 5 bases at V and 4 bases at J; junction bases unmatched: 1. The DNA for the CDR3 is TGTGCCAGCAGTAGACAGGGTAATGAAAAACTGTTTTTT. Its translation: CASSRQGNEKLFF.

This clonotype appeared a single time. The J gene is TRBJ2-3, the V gene TRBV4-3, with D possibly being TRBD1 or TRBD2 (5 bases each). The germline V and J ends were trimmed by 5 bases and 6 bases, with 12 bases remaining between them. CDR1 is LGHNA, CDR2 YSLEER, per germline. The CDR3 runs to 13 residues. The CDR3 coding sequence is TGCGCCAGCAGCTCCCGGGACGGGGATACGCAGTATTTT. Translated, it gives CASSSRDGDTQYF.

This clonotype has a count of ten or more. CDR3 in amino acids: CASSQTGSPLHF. CDR3 bases: TGTGCCAGCAGCCAAACGGGGTCACCCCTCCACTTT. The chain links TRBV3-1 to TRBJ1-6; no clear D gene. Trimming pared 2 bases from V and 10 bases from J, leaving 6 bases between. Germline V CDR1 and CDR2: LGHDT, YNNKEL (reference sequence). This CDR3 has 12 residues.